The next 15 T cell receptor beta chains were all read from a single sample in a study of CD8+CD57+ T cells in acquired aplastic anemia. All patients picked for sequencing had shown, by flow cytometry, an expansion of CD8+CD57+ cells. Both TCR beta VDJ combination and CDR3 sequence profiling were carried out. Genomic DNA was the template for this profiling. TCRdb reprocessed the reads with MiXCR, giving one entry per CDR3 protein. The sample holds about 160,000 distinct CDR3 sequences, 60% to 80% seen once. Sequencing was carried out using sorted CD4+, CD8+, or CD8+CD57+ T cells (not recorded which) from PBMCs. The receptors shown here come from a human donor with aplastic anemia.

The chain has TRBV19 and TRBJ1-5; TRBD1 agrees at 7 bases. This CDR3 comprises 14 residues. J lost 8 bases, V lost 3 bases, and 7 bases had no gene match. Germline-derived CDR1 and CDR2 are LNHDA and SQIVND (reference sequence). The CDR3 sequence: CASSIRDSIEPQHF. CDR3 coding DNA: TGTGCCAGTAGTATCCGGGACAGTATCGAGCCCCAGCATTTT.

CDR3 sequence (DNA): TGTGCCAGCAGCTCCTCCGGACAGGGCCATCCCCTCCACTTT. As protein: CASSSSGQGHPLHF. The chain carries TRBV7-6 and TRBJ1-6, with TRBD1 identical over 8 bases. CDR1 and CDR2 from the germline V gene are SGHVS and FNYEAQ. The CDR3 is 14 amino acids. V dropped 4 bases and J dropped 13; count of bases not matched to a gene: 9.

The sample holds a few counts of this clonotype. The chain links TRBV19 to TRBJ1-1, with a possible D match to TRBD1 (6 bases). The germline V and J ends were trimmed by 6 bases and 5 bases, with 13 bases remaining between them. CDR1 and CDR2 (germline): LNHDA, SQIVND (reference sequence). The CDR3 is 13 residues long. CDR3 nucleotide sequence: TGTGCCAGTAGCGGGGGGCTATTGACTGAAGCTTTCTTT. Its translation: CASSGGLLTEAFF.

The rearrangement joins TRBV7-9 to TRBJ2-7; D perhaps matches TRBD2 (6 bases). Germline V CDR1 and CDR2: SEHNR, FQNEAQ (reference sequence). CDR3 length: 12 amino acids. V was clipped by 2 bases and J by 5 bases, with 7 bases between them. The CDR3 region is CASSLWTNEQYF. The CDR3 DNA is TGTGCCAGCAGCTTATGGACTAACGAGCAGTACTTC.

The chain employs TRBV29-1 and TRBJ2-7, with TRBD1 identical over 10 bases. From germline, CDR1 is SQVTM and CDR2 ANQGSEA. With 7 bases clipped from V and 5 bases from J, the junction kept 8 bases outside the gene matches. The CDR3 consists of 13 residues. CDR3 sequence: CSGQGASSHEQYF. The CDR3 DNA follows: TGCAGCGGACAGGGGGCGTCTTCCCACGAGCAGTACTTC.

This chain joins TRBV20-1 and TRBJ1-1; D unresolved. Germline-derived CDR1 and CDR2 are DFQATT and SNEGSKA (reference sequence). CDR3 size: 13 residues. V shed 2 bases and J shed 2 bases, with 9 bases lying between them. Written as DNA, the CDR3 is TGCAGTGCTAGAAGGTTACACAACACTGAAGCTTTCTTT. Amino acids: CSARRLHNTEAFF.

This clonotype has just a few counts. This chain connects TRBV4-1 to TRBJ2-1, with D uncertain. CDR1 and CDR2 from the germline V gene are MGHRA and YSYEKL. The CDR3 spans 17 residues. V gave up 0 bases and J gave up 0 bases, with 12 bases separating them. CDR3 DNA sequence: TGCGCCAGCAGCCAAGATTTAGTTACTGTCTCCTACAATGAGCAGTTCTTC. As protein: CASSQDLVTVSYNEQFF.

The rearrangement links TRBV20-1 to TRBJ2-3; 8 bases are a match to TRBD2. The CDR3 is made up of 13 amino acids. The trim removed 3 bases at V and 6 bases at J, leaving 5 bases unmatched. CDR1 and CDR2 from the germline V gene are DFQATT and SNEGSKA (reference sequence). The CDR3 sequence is CSASGGAGDTQYF. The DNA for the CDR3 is TGCAGTGCTAGCGGGGGGGCAGGGGATACGCAGTATTTT.

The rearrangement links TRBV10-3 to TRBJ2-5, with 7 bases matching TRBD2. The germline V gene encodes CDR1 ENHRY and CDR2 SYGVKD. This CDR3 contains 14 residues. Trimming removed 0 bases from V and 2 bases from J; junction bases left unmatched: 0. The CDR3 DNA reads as TGTGCCATCAGTGAGTCAGCGGGGCAAGAGACCCAGTACTTC. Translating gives CAISESAGQETQYF.

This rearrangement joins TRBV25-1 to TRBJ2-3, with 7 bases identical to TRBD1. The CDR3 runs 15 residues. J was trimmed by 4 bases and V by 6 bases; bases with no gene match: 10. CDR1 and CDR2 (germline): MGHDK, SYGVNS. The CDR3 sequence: CASSPRDSGSDTQYF. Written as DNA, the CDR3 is TGTGCCAGCAGCCCCCGGGACAGCGGATCAGATACGCAGTATTTT.

CDR3 nucleotide sequence: TGTGCCAGCTGCAGGACAGTTAATAATTCACCCCTCCACTTT. Its protein is CASCRTVNNSPLHF. This rearrangement joins TRBV2 to TRBJ1-6, with D maybe TRBD1 (6 bases). CDR1 and CDR2 from the germline V gene are SNHLY and FYNNEI. V lost 8 bases to trimming and J lost 5 bases, with 13 bases between them. The CDR3 sequence is 14 residues long.

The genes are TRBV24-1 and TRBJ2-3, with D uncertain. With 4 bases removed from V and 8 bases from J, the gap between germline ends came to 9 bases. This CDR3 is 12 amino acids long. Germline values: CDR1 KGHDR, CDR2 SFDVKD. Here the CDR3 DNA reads TGTGCCACCAGTGACCGCCCGGGTACGCAGTATTTT. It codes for CATSDRPGTQYF.

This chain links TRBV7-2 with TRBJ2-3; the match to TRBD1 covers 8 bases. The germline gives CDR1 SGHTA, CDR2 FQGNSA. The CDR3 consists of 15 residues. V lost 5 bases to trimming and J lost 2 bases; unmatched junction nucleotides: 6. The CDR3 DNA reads TGTGCCAGCAGCGTTGGACAGGGACTCACAGATACGCAGTATTTT. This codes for CASSVGQGLTDTQYF.

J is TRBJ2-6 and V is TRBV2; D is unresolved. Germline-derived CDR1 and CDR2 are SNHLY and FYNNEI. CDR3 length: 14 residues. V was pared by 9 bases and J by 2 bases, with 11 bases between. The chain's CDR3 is CARGTAPGANVLTF. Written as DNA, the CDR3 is TGTGCCAGGGGTACAGCTCCTGGGGCCAACGTCCTGACTTTC.

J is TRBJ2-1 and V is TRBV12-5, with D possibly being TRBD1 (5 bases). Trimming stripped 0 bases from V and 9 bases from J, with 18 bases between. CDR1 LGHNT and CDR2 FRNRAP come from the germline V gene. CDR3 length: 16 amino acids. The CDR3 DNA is TGTGCTAGTGGTTTGGTAGGCAGACAGCCACTCGGTGAGCAGTTCTTC. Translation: CASGLVGRQPLGEQFF.